The 21 T cell receptor beta chains below all came from one sample that was sequenced in a study of cytomegalovirus exposure and HLA in healthy donors. This PCR relied on a set of 60 Vbeta primers and 13 Jbeta primers. Profiled with immunoSEQ multiplex PCR; TCRdb holds only in-frame clones, not every one. Of 80,000 to 90,000 clones in the sample, roughly 84% are singletons; the top ten hold 2.5% to 3.5%. The sample was PBMCs. The receptor source for this set is a young man in good health and CMV-seronegative.

V and J are TRBV23-1 and TRBJ1-2; D not resolved. TRBV23-1 counts as an open reading frame of uncertain function. The CDR3 sequence is 15 residues long. V was pared by 2 bases and J by 3 bases, with 13 bases between. CDR3 DNA sequence: TGCGCCAGCAGTCAACCAAACAACCGTTACTATGGCTACACCTTC. This gives the protein CASSQPNNRYYGYTF.

The genes are TRBV28 and TRBJ2-7; D is undetermined. CDR3 size: 14 residues. CDR1 and CDR2 from the germline V gene are MDHEN and SYDVKM. V shed 7 bases and J shed 2 bases, with 15 bases lying between them. CDR3 loop: CASTARLSPYEQYF. Written as DNA, the CDR3 is TGTGCCAGCACCGCGCGCCTTTCCCCCTACGAGCAGTACTTC.

The rearrangement joins TRBV7-7 to TRBJ2-5, with D tentatively TRBD1 (5 bases). The germline gives CDR1 SSHAT, CDR2 FNYEAQ (reference sequence). CDR3 length equals 14 residues. V was shortened by 5 bases and J by 1 base, with 11 bases between the two germline ends. CDR3: CASSPQGLQETQYF. The CDR3 DNA is TGTGCCAGCAGCCCCCAGGGCCTCCAAGAGACCCAGTACTTC.

The chain joins TRBV6-6 to TRBJ1-5; D possibly corresponds to TRBD1 (6 bases). The CDR3 extends over 14 amino acids. CDR1 and CDR2 from the germline V gene are MNHNY and SVGAGI (reference sequence). Trimming removed 7 bases from V and 5 bases from J, with 15 bases in between. In DNA form, the CDR3 reads TGTGCCAGCACCCGCGGACAGAACGATCAGCCCCAGCATTTT. It yields the protein CASTRGQNDQPQHF.

The rearrangement links TRBV19 to TRBJ1-2; D unresolved. The CDR3 spans 15 residues. Trimming stripped 5 bases from V and 0 bases from J, with 13 bases between. CDR1 LNHDA and CDR2 SQIVND come from the germline V gene (reference sequence). The chain's CDR3 is CASSSRHTTNYGYTF. CDR3 DNA sequence: TGTGCCAGTAGTTCTCGACACACAACTAACTATGGCTACACCTTC.

The rearrangement joins TRBV10-3 to TRBJ1-1, with 9 bases that match TRBD1. V gave up 6 bases and J gave up 4 bases; unmatched junction bases: 12. Germline V gives CDR1 ENHRY, CDR2 SYGVKD. The CDR3 has 16 residues. CDR3 in amino acids: CAIRTGTGRGGTEAFF. CDR3 DNA sequence: TGTGCCATCAGGACAGGGACAGGGAGGGGCGGCACTGAAGCTTTCTTT.

This clone occurred once. The chain recombines TRBV6-5 with TRBJ2-5; D ambiguous. Germline V gene sequence: CDR1 MNHEY, CDR2 SVGAGI. The CDR3 has 14 amino acids. V gave up 6 bases and J gave up 1 base, with 12 bases separating them. CDR3 nucleotide sequence: TGTGCCAGCAGCCCGCTCGGGTCCCAAGAGACCCAGTACTTC. Amino acid sequence: CASSPLGSQETQYF.

The chain combines TRBV9 with TRBJ2-2, with a weak D call TRBD2 (6 bases). CDR3 length: 15 amino acids. Germline V gene data show CDR1 as SGDLS and CDR2 as YYNGEE. Trimming pared 4 bases from V and 4 bases from J, leaving 14 bases between. The CDR3 coding sequence is TGTGCCAGCAGCCAAGCGATCGGGGGCACCGGGGAGCTGTTTTTT. This gives the protein CASSQAIGGTGELFF. The full variable domain, rest sourced from reference TRBV9 and TRBJ2-2, is DSGVTQTPKHLITATGQRVTLRCSPRSGDLSVYWYQQSLDQGLQFLIQYYNGEERAKGNILERFSAQQFPDLHSELNLSSLELGDSALYFCASSQAIGGTGELFFGEGSRLTVL.

V is TRBV19 and J is TRBJ1-5; 10 positions agree with TRBD1. CDR1 and CDR2 from the germline V gene are LNHDA and SQIVND (reference sequence). The ends lost 6 bases at V and 7 bases at J; junction bases unmatched: 6. This CDR3 contains 14 residues. CDR3 nucleotides: TGTGCCAGTAGCCCCGGACAGGGGGGACAGCCCCAGCATTTT. It codes for CASSPGQGGQPQHF.

The chain employs TRBV20-1 and TRBJ1-1; D may be TRBD1 (5 bases). Trimming took off 3 bases at V and 6 bases at J, with 8 bases between the two ends. Germline CDR1 reads DFQATT; CDR2 reads SNEGSKA (reference sequence). The CDR3 extends over 11 amino acids. The DNA of the CDR3 is TGCAGTGCTAGGGTAGGGGCTGAAGCTTTCTTT. The encoded protein is CSARVGAEAFF.

The J gene is TRBJ2-7, the V gene TRBV6-6; D gene uncertain. V lost 4 bases and J 2 bases, leaving 6 bases between the germline ends. Germline CDR1 and CDR2: MNHNY and SVGAGI (reference sequence). This CDR3 contains 12 residues. This CDR3 reads CASSSSTYEQYF. The DNA of the CDR3 is TGTGCCAGCAGTTCCTCTACCTACGAGCAGTACTTC.

This clone came up once. The chain couples TRBV28 to TRBJ1-5; the D is unclear. CDR1 and CDR2 (germline): MDHEN, SYDVKM. The CDR3 loop spans 14 amino acids. V lost 5 bases and J lost 0, with 8 bases in between. The CDR3 DNA reads as TGTGCCAGCAGTCTGGGCAATAGCAATCAGCCCCAGCATTTT. Protein: CASSLGNSNQPQHF.

The J gene is TRBJ2-1, the V gene TRBV9, with 7 bases lining up with TRBD1. The ends lost 0 bases at V and 2 bases at J; junction bases unmatched: 2. The germline V gene encodes CDR1 SGDLS and CDR2 YYNGEE. The CDR3 extends over 15 amino acids. In DNA, the CDR3 is TGTGCCAGCAGCGTAGCCGGACAGGCCTACAATGAGCAGTTCTTC. Its protein product is CASSVAGQAYNEQFF. The entire variable domain, with the rest obtained from reference TRBV9 and TRBJ2-1, is as follows: DSGVTQTPKHLITATGQRVTLRCSPRSGDLSVYWYQQSLDQGLQFLIQYYNGEERAKGNILERFSAQQFPDLHSELNLSSLELGDSALYFCASSVAGQAYNEQFFGPGTRLTVL.

This clone was found a few times. This chain connects TRBV4-2 to TRBJ2-1, with TRBD2 matching 7 bases. From germline, CDR1 is LGHNA and CDR2 YNFKEQ. Trimming at V came to 7 bases and at J to 7 bases, leaving 7 bases not matched to a gene. CDR3 length equals 13 residues. The CDR3 loop is CASTSPGGNEQFF. In nucleotides, the CDR3 is TGTGCCAGCACCTCCCCCGGGGGGAATGAGCAGTTCTTC.

The V call is TRBV29-1, the J call TRBJ1-1, with D unresolved. The germline CDR1 and CDR2 sequences are SQVTM and ANQGSEA. V was clipped by 2 bases and J by 1 base, with 2 bases between them. The CDR3 runs to 11 residues. CDR3 region: CSVEQNTEAFF. The CDR3 DNA reads TGCAGCGTTGAACAGAACACTGAAGCTTTCTTT. The whole variable domain, filled in from reference TRBV29-1 and TRBJ1-1, reads SAVISQKPSRDICQRGTSLTIQCQVDSQVTMMFWYRQQPGQSLTLIATANQGSEATYESGFVIDKFPISRPNLTFSTLTVSNMSPEDSSIYLCSVEQNTEAFFGQGTRLTVV.

The V and J genes are TRBV6-1 and TRBJ1-6; D may be TRBD1 (5 bases). The CDR3 length is 17 residues. Looked up from germline, CDR1 is MNHNS and CDR2 is SASEGT. The V gene lost 2 bases and the J gene lost 1 base, with 12 bases spanning the gap. CDR3 nucleotides: TGTGCCAGCAGTGAACTCCCAGGGCGATCCTATAATTCACCCCTCCACTTT. It specifies CASSELPGRSYNSPLHF.

The chain joins TRBV7-3 to TRBJ1-1, with D hard to call. The CDR3 is 13 residues long. Trimming removed 5 bases at V and 7 bases at J, with 14 bases between. Germline CDR1 and CDR2: SGHTA and FQGTGA. CDR3 residues: CASSPTPTGEAFF. DNA of the CDR3: TGTGCCAGCAGCCCGACACCAACCGGTGAAGCTTTCTTT.

This chain uses TRBV28 with TRBJ1-4, with 9 bases lining up with TRBD1. The CDR3 covers 14 residues. Germline assignment: CDR1 MDHEN and CDR2 SYDVKM. Unmatched junction bases numbered 4, after V lost 5 bases and J lost 6 bases. The CDR3 protein is CASSPGQGHEKLFF. The CDR3 DNA reads as TGTGCCAGCAGTCCGGGACAGGGTCATGAAAAACTGTTTTTT.

The V call is TRBV5-1, the J call TRBJ2-6; the match to TRBD1 covers 8 bases. Germline values: CDR1 SGHRS, CDR2 YFSETQ. The V gene end was trimmed by 4 bases and the J gene end by 0 bases; junction bases not matched to a gene: 9. This CDR3 spans 18 amino acids. In nucleotides, the CDR3 is TGCGCCAGCAGCATCCAGGGGGCGACTAACTCTGGGGCCAACGTCCTGACTTTC. Residues: CASSIQGATNSGANVLTF.

The J gene is TRBJ2-1, the V gene TRBV9, with 9 bases matching TRBD2. The germline gives CDR1 SGDLS, CDR2 YYNGEE. V gave up 2 bases and J gave up 7 bases; unmatched junction bases: 4. This CDR3 comprises 14 residues. CDR3 region: CASSVSGGRNEQFF. The CDR3 DNA sequence: TGTGCCAGCAGCGTTAGCGGGGGCCGGAATGAGCAGTTCTTC.

CDR3 DNA: TGTGCCAGCAGTGAATTCAGCGGGGGCGGCGGGGAGCTGTTTTTT. Its translation is CASSEFSGGGGELFF. The chain is built from TRBV6-1 and TRBJ2-2, with 8 bases lining up with TRBD2. J gave up 7 bases and V 2 bases, and 6 bases lay outside the gene matches. Germline V CDR1 and CDR2: MNHNS, SASEGT. The CDR3 extends over 15 amino acids.